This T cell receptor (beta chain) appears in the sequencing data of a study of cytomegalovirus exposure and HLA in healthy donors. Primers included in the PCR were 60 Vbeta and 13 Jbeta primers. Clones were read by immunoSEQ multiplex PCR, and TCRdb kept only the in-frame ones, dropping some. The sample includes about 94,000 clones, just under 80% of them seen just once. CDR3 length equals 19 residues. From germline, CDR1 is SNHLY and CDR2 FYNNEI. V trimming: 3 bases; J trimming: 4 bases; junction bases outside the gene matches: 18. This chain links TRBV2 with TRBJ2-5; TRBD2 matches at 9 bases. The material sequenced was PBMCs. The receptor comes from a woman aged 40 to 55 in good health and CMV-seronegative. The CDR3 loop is CASSDLGPGEASGAETQYF. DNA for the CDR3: TGTGCCAGCAGTGATTTGGGGCCCGGAGAGGCTAGCGGGGCAGAGACCCAGTACTTC.